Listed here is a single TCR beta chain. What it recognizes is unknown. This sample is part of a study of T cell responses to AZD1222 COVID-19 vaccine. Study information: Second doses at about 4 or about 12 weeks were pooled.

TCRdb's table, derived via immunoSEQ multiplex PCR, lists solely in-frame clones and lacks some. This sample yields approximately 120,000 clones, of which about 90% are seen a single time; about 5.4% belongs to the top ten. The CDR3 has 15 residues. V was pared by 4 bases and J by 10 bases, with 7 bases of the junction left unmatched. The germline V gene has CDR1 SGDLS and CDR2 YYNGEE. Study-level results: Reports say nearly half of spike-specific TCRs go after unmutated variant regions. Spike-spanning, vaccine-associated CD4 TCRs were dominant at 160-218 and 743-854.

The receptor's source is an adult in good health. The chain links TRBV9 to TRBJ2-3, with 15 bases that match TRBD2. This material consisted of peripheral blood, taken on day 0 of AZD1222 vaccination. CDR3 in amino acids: CASSPGTSGGIAQYF. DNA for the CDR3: TGTGCCAGCAGCCCCGGGACTAGCGGGGGGATAGCGCAGTATTTT.